The sequence of this T cell receptor (beta chain) was determined in a study of cytomegalovirus exposure and HLA in healthy donors. Overall study results and limits: Sequencing had likely introduced a cluster of highly shared sequence variants as an artifact. HLA alleles showed associations with roughly 17,000 TCR beta sequences in a later analysis, at a 0.05 false discovery rate.

Trimming cost V 4 bases and J 0 bases; bases outside gene matches: 5. Germline V lookup: CDR1 SGDLS, CDR2 YYNGEE. This CDR3 is 16 amino acids long. Primers included in the PCR were 60 Vbeta and 13 Jbeta primers. Study processing details: Later analysis identified around 85 million unique TCR beta chains, about 12 million shared. The protocol was immunoSEQ multiplex PCR, while the TCRdb copy is restricted to in-frame clones and leaves out a portion. D and trimming come from the DNA, and the V and J calls and clone size come from that table. The sample yields roughly 160,000 clones, 80% to 90% seen once. Donors had nominal health at sampling but likely had unrecorded immune exposures. Note on this clone: Its antigen remains unidentified.

This chain uses TRBV9 with TRBJ1-5; 9 nucleotides line up with TRBD1. Sequencing input: PBMCs. The sequence was collected from a woman in her forties or fifties in good health and CMV-seronegative. The CDR3 region is CASSPGTGNSNQPQHF. For the CDR3, the DNA is TGTGCCAGCAGCCCGGGGACAGGGAATAGCAATCAGCCCCAGCATTTT. Combining the CDR3 with reference TRBV9 and TRBJ1-5 gives the whole variable domain DSGVTQTPKHLITATGQRVTLRCSPRSGDLSVYWYQQSLDQGLQFLIQYYNGEERAKGNILERFSAQQFPDLHSELNLSSLELGDSALYFCASSPGTGNSNQPQHFGDGTRLSIL.